The clone carrying this T cell receptor beta chain is a singleton in its sample. Its target is not known. The sample belongs to a study of T cells in Graves' hyperthyroidism and ophthalmopathy. Notes on the study in general: Most clonotypes expanded in the thyroid (above 0.001) were also present in blood.

Using RNA transcripts as the source, TCR beta CDR3 regions were amplified. HTBI primers were employed in a first-round RT-PCR of the TCR CDR3. TCRdb re-derived calls from the multiplex PCR reads in MiXCR, one entry per CDR3 protein. The sample records roughly 300,000 distinct CDR3 sequences, roughly a fifth being singletons. Over 18 months, lack of ophthalmopathy progression marked Graves' hyperthyroidism as stable. Not enrolled were patients with uncontrolled infection, other autoimmune disease, pregnancy or lactation. Clinicians diagnosed patients from clinical symptoms, serum thyroxine and TRAb, thyroid ultrasound and orbital computed tomography. This receptor was identified in a woman aged 50 to 65 with Graves' hyperthyroidism. Sequencing input: blood.

The CDR3 sequence: CASSGEVEGPSTF. The CDR3 DNA reads TGTGCCAGCAGTGGTGAGGTGGAGGGGCCTAGCACCTTC. This sequence joins TRBV2 and TRBJ1-2, with D perhaps TRBD1 (5 bases). V gave up 4 bases and J gave up 13 bases, with 19 bases separating them. The CDR3 loop spans 13 amino acids. Germline values: CDR1 SNHLY, CDR2 FYNNEI.